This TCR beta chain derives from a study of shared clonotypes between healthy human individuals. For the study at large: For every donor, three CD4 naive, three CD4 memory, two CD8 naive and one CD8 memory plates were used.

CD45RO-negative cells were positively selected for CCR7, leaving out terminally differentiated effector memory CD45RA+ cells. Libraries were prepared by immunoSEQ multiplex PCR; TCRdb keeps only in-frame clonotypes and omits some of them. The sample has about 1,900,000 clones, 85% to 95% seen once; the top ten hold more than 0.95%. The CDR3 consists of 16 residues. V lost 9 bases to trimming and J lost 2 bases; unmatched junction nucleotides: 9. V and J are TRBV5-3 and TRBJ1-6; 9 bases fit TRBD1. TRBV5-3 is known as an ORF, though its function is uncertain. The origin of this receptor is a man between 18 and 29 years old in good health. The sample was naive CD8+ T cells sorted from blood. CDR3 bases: TGTGCCAAGGGGGGGACAGGGCCCCCCTATAATTCACCCCTCCACTTT. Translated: CAKGGTGPPYNSPLHF.